This is a list of T cell receptor beta chains from one sample in a study of shared T cell receptors in the human thymus. Libraries were prepared by immunoSEQ multiplex PCR; TCRdb keeps only in-frame clonotypes and omits some of them. The sample lists over 450,000 clones, approximately 80% occurring once. In addition, the sample was reused for a study of human thymus T cells.

Sequenced sample: thymocytes. All receptors come from a boy under two years old with a congenital heart defect. CDR3s include the opening cysteine and the closing phenylalanine or tryptophan. The D gene is left open where the match is weak. Rows may omit the clone size; those that give it use once, few, many or a size class.

clone_size,d_call,j_call,v_call,cdr3_aa,cdr3_nt
.,TRBD1,TRBJ2-7,TRBV10-3,CAISVLKGTGLKEQYF,TGTGCCATCAGTGTTTTGAAAGGGACAGGGCTTAAGGAGCAGTACTTC
.,TRBD2,TRBJ2-7,TRBV5-6,CASSGGGYEQYF,TGTGCCAGCAGCGGGGGGGGCTACGAGCAGTACTTC
.,TRBD2,TRBJ2-7,TRBV27,CASSLISGSQNEQYF,TGTGCCAGCAGTTTAATTAGCGGGAGTCAAAACGAGCAGTACTTC
.,.,TRBJ2-5,TRBV13,CASTVLFQETQYF,TGTGCCAGCACCGTATTATTCCAAGAGACCCAGTACTTC
once,TRBD2,TRBJ2-1,TRBV28,CASSERGREISSYNEQFF,TGTGCCAGCAGTGAACGGGGGAGGGAGATTAGCTCCTACAATGAGCAGTTCTTC
.,.,TRBJ2-7,TRBV18,CASSPPPVGAGFDEQYF,TGTGCCAGCTCACCACCGCCCGTAGGGGCAGGGTTCGACGAGCAGTACTTC
.,TRBD2,TRBJ2-3,TRBV27,CASSDLAGGGVDTQYF,TGTGCCAGCAGTGATCTAGCGGGGGGGGGCGTGGATACGCAGTATTTT
.,.,TRBJ1-1,TRBV5-5,CASSFGGMNTEAFF,TGTGCCAGCAGCTTCGGAGGGATGAACACTGAAGCTTTCTTT
once,TRBD2,TRBJ2-1,TRBV19,CASTETSGVVTYNEQFF,TGTGCCAGCACCGAGACTAGCGGGGTTGTCACCTACAATGAGCAGTTCTTC
.,.,TRBJ2-7,TRBV2,CASNPLASSYEQYF,TGTGCCAGCAATCCACTAGCAAGCTCCTACGAGCAGTACTTC
.,.,TRBJ1-5,TRBV6-6,CASIQTNSNQPQHF,TGTGCCAGCATACAGACGAATAGCAATCAGCCCCAGCATTTT
.,.,TRBJ2-5,TRBV2,CASSDPTRETQYF,TGTGCCAGCAGTGACCCGACAAGAGAGACCCAGTACTTC
.,.,TRBJ1-5,TRBV6-1,CASRAEGPQHF,TGTGCCAGCAGGGCCGAGGGGCCCCAGCATTTT
.,.,TRBJ2-7,TRBV4-1,CASSQDLRESYEQYF,TGCGCCAGCAGCCAAGATTTACGGGAGTCCTACGAGCAGTACTTC
.,TRBD1,TRBJ1-5,TRBV7-6,CASSRTGLNQPQHF,TGTGCCAGCAGCCGGACAGGGCTCAATCAGCCCCAGCATTTT
.,TRBD2,TRBJ2-3,TRBV4-3,CASTPMSGRRDTQYF,TGCGCCAGCACCCCCATGAGCGGGAGGAGGGATACGCAGTATTTT
few,.,TRBJ2-7,TRBV5-1,CASSWVGVQGGSYEQYF,TGCGCCAGCAGCTGGGTCGGGGTACAGGGAGGGTCCTACGAGCAGTACTTC
.,TRBD2,TRBJ2-2,TRBV7-9,CASSLTGTSGHANTGELFF,TGTGCCAGCAGCCTCACCGGGACTAGCGGACACGCGAACACCGGGGAGCTGTTTTTT
.,TRBD2,TRBJ2-7,TRBV11-2,CASSPNLAGGLYEQYF,TGTGCCAGCAGCCCCAACCTAGCGGGAGGTCTCTACGAGCAGTACTTC
.,TRBD2,TRBJ2-2,TRBV9,CASSSAVGRPGELFF,TGTGCCAGCAGCTCTGCTGTCGGGAGGCCCGGGGAGCTGTTTTTT
.,.,TRBJ2-1,TRBV15,CATSRAPGAGRDGLEQFF,TGTGCCACCAGCAGAGCCCCCGGGGCGGGGCGCGACGGGCTTGAGCAGTTCTTC
few,.,TRBJ2-7,TRBV5-5,CASSLQGYEQYF,TGTGCCAGCAGCTTGCAGGGTTACGAGCAGTACTTC
.,TRBD2,TRBJ2-7,TRBV4-3,CASRRTSGSLSYEQYF,TGCGCCAGCAGACGGACTAGCGGGAGTCTTAGCTACGAGCAGTACTTC
once,TRBD2,TRBJ2-7,TRBV4-2,CASSHPPTSGPYEQYF,TGTGCCAGCAGCCACCCACCCACTAGCGGACCCTACGAGCAGTACTTC
.,.,TRBJ2-2,TRBV6-4,CASSELGHTGELFF,TGTGCCAGCAGTGAACTAGGGCACACCGGGGAGCTGTTTTTT
.,TRBD1,TRBJ2-7,TRBV4-1,CASSAKPGQGTYEQYF,TGCGCCAGCAGCGCTAAACCGGGACAGGGAACCTACGAGCAGTACTTC
.,.,TRBJ1-1,TRBV5-1,CASSLKGGGNTEAFF,TGCGCCAGCAGCTTGAAGGGCGGGGGGAACACTGAAGCTTTCTTT
.,.,TRBJ1-4,TRBV11-2,CASSPLQGATNEKLFF,TGTGCCAGCAGCCCCCTACAGGGTGCAACTAATGAAAAACTGTTTTTT
.,.,TRBJ2-7,TRBV4-2,CASSRQQTDSYEQYF,TGTGCCAGCAGCCGCCAACAGACAGACTCCTACGAGCAGTACTTC
.,.,TRBJ2-1,TRBV28,CASSFRGGPRDEQFF,TGTGCCAGCAGTTTTAGGGGGGGGCCCCGGGATGAGCAGTTCTTC
.,TRBD2,TRBJ2-5,TRBV27,CASSFRLAGGQETQYF,TGTGCCAGCAGTTTCCGGCTAGCGGGCGGGCAAGAGACCCAGTACTTC